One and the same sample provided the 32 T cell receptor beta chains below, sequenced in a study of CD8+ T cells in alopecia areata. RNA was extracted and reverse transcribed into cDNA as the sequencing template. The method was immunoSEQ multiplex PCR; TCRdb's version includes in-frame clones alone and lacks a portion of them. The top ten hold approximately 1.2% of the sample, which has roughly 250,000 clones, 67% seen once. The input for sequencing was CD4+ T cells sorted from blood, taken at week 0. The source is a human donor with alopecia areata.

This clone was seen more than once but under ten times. The CDR3: CSVTSGGRTGELFF. CDR3 bases: TGCAGCGTAACTAGCGGGGGGCGTACCGGGGAGCTGTTTTTT. The V call is TRBV29-1, the J call TRBJ2-2; 12 bases are shared with TRBD2. The ends lost 6 bases at V and 5 bases at J; junction bases unmatched: 4. This CDR3 contains 14 residues. Germline V gene sequence: CDR1 SQVTM, CDR2 ANQGSEA.

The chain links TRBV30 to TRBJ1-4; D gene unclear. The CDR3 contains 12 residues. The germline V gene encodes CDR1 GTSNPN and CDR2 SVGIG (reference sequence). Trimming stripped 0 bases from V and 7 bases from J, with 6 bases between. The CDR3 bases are TGTGCCTGGAGTGTCAACTCTGAAAAACTGTTTTTT. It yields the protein CAWSVNSEKLFF. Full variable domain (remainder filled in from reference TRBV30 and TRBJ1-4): SQTIHQWPATLVQPVGSPLSLECTVEGTSNPNLYWYRQAAGRGLQLLFYSVGIGQISSEVPQNLSASRPQDRQFILSSKKLLLSDSGFYLCAWSVNSEKLFFGSGTQLSVL.

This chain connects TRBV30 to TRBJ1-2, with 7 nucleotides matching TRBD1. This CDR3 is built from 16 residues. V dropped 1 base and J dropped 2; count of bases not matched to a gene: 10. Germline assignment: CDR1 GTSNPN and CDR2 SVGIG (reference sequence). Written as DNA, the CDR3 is TGTGCCTGGAGTGACCGAGACAGGGAGAAGAACTATGGCTACACCTTC. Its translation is CAWSDRDREKNYGYTF.

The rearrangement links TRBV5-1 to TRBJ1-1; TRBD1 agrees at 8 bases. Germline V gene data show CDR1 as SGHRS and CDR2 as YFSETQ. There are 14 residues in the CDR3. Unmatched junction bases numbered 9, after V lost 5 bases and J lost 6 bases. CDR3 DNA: TGCGCCAGCAGGTCCGGGACAGGACCCCCTGAAGCTTTCTTT. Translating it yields CASRSGTGPPEAFF.

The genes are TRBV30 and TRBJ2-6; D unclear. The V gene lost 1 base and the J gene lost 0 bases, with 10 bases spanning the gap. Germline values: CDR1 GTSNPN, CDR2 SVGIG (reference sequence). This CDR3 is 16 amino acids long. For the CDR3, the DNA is TGTGCCTGGAGTGGGGCTTTCTACTCTGGGGCCAACGTCCTGACTTTC. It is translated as CAWSGAFYSGANVLTF.

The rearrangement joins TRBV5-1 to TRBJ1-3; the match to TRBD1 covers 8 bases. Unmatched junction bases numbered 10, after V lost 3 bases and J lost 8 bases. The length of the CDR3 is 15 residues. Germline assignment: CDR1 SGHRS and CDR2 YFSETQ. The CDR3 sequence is CASSSFPTGADTIYF. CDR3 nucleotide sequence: TGCGCCAGCAGCTCGTTCCCGACAGGGGCGGACACCATATATTTT.

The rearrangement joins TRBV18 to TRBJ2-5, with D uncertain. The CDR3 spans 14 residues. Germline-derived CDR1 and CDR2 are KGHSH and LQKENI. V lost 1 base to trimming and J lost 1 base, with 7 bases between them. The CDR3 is CASSPLPGQETQYF. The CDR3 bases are TGTGCCAGCTCACCACTGCCGGGCCAAGAGACCCAGTACTTC. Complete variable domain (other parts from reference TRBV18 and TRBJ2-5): NAGVMQNPRHLVRRRGQEARLRCSPMKGHSHVYWYRQLPEEGLKFMVYLQKENIIDESGMPKERFSAEFPKEGPSILRIQQVVRGDSAAYFCASSPLPGQETQYFGPGTRLLVL.

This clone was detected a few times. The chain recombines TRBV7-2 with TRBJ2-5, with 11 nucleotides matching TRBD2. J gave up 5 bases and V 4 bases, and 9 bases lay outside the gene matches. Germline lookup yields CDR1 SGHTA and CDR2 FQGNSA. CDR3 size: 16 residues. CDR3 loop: CASSSSSSGGRETQYF. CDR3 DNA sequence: TGTGCCAGCAGCTCGTCTTCTAGCGGGGGGCGGGAGACCCAGTACTTC.

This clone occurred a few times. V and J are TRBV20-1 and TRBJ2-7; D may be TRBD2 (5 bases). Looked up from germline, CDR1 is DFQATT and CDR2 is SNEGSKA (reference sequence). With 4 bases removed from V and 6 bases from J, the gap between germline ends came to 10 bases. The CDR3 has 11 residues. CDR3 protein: CSAMGEGEQYF. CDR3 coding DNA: TGCAGTGCTATGGGTGAGGGCGAGCAGTACTTC.

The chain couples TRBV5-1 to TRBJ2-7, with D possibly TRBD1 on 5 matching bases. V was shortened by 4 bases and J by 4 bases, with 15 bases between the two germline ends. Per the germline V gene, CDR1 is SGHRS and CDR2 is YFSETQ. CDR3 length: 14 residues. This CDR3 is CASSISPRQYEQYF. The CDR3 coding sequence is TGCGCCAGCAGCATAAGTCCGAGACAGTACGAGCAGTACTTC.

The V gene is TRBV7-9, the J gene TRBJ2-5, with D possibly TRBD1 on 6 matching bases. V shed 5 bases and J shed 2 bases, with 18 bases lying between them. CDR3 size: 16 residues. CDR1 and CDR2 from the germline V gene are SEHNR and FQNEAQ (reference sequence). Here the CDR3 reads CASSGQHTLLQETQYF. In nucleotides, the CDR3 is TGTGCCAGCAGCGGACAGCACACCCTCCTACAAGAGACCCAGTACTTC.

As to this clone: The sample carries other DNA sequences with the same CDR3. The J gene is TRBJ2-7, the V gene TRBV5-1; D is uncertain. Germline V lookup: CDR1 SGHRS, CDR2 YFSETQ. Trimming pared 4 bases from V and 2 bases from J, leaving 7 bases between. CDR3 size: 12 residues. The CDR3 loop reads CASSLTAYEQYF. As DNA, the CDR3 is TGCGCCAGCAGCCTTACAGCCTACGAGCAGTACTTC. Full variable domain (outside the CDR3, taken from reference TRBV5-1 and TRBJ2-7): KAGVTQTPRYLIKTRGQQVTLSCSPISGHRSVSWYQQTPGQGLQFLFEYFSETQRNKGNFPGRFSGRQFSNSRSEMNVSTLELGDSALYLCASSLTAYEQYFGPGTRLTVT.

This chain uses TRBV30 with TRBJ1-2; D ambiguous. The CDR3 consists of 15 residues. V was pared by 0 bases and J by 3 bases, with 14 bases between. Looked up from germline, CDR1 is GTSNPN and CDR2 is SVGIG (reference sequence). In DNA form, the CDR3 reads TGTGCCTGGAGTGTAGGGCAGAGAAATCACTATGGCTACACCTTC. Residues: CAWSVGQRNHYGYTF.

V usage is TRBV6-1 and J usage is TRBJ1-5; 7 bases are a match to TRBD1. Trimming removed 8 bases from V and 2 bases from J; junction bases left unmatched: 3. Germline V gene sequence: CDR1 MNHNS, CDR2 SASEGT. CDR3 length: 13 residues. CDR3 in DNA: TGTGCCAGCGTTACAGGGGGCAATCAGCCCCAGCATTTT. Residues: CASVTGGNQPQHF.

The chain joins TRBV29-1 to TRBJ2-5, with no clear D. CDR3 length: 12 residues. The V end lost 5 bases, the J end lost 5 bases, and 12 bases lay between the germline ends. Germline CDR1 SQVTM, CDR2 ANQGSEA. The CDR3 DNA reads TGCAGCGTTCCACTAATCGGGGAGACCCAGTACTTC. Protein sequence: CSVPLIGETQYF.

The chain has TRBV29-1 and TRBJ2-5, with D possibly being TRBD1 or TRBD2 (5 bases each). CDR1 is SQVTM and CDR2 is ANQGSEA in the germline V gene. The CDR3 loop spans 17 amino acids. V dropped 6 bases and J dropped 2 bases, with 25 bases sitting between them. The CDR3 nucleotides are TGCAGCGTCGGCGTATGGGGGAGAGGGGTCCGGCAAGAGACCCAGTACTTC. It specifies CSVGVWGRGVRQETQYF. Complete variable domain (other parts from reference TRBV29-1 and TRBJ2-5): SAVISQKPSRDICQRGTSLTIQCQVDSQVTMMFWYRQQPGQSLTLIATANQGSEATYESGFVIDKFPISRPNLTFSTLTVSNMSPEDSSIYLCSVGVWGRGVRQETQYFGPGTRLLVL.

In nucleotides, the CDR3 is TGTGCCAGCAGTGCGTTGACAGCAAGTAATTCACCCCTCCACTTT. Translating gives CASSALTASNSPLHF. The rearrangement uses TRBV6-1 and TRBJ1-6, with D tentatively TRBD1 (5 bases). Per germline, CDR1 MNHNS and CDR2 SASEGT. The CDR3 is 15 residues long. V was shortened by 4 bases and J by 6 bases, with 13 bases between the two germline ends.

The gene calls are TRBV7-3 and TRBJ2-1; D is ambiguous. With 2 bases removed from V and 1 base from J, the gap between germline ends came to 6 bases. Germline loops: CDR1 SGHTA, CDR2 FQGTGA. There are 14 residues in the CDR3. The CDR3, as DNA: TGTGCCAGCAGCTTAGCTGGGTCCTACAATGAGCAGTTCTTC. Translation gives CASSLAGSYNEQFF.

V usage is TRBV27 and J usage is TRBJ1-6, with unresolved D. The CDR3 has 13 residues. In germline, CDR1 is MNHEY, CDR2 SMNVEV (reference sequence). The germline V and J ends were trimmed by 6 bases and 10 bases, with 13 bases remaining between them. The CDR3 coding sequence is TGTGCCAGCAGGAGTCTACAGAACTCACCCCTCCACTTT. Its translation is CASRSLQNSPLHF.

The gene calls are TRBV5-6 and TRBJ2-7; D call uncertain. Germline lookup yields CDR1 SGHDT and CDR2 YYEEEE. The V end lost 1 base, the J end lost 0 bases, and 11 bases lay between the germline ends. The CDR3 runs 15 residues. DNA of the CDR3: TGTGCCAGCAGCTTGCGACAAGGCTACTCCTACGAGCAGTACTTC. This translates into CASSLRQGYSYEQYF.

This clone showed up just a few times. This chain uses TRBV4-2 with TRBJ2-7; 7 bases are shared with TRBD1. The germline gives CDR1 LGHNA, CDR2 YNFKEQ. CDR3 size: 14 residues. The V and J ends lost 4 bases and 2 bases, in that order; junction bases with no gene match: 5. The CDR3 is CASSPGTDAYEQYF. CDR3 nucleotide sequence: TGTGCCAGCAGCCCGGGGACAGATGCCTACGAGCAGTACTTC.

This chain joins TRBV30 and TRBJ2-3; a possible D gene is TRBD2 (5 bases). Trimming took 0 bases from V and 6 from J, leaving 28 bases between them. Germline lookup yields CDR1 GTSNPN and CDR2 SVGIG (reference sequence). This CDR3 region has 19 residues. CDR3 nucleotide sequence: TGTGCCTGGAGTGTATCCCGGGTTTTCGGGGTGCAGTTAGTGGATACGCAGTATTTT. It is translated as CAWSVSRVFGVQLVDTQYF.

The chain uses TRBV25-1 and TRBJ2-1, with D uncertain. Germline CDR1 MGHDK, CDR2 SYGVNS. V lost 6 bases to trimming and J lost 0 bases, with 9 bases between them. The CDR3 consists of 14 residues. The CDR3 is CASRKETSYNEQFF. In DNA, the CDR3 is TGTGCCAGCAGAAAGGAGACCTCCTACAATGAGCAGTTCTTC.

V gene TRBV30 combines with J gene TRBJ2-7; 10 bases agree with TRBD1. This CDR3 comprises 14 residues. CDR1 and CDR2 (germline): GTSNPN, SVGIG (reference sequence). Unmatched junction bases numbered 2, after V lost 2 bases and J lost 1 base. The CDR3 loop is CAWSSGQGSYEQYF. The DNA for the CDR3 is TGTGCCTGGAGTTCGGGACAGGGGTCCTACGAGCAGTACTTC.

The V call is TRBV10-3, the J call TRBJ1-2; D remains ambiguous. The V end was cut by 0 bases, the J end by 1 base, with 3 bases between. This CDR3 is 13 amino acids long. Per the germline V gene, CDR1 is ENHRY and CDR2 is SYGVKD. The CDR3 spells CAISESNNYGYTF. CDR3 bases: TGTGCCATCAGTGAGTCGAATAACTATGGCTACACCTTC.

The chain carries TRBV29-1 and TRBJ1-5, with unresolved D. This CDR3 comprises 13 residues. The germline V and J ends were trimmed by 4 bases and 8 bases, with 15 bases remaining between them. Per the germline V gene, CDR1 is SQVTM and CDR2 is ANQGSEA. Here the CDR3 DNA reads TGCAGCGTTGGTTCAGGCGCCGGCAAGCCCCAGCATTTT. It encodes CSVGSGAGKPQHF.

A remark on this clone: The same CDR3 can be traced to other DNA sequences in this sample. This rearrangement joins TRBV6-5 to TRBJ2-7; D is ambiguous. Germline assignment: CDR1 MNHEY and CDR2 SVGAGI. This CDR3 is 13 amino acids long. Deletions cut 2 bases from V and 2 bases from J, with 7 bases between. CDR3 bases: TGTGCCAGCAGTTACAGGCAAGCCTACGAGCAGTACTTC. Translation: CASSYRQAYEQYF.

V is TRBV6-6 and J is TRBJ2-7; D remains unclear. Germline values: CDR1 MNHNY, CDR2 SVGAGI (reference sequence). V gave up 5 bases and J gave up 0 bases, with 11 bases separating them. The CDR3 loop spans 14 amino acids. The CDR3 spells CASSPRRLSYEQYF. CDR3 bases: TGTGCCAGCAGTCCAAGACGGCTCTCCTACGAGCAGTACTTC.

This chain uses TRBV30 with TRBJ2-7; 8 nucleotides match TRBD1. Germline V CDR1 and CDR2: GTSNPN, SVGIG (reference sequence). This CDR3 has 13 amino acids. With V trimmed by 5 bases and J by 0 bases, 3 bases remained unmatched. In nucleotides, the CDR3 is TGTGCCTGGGACAGGGGTAGCTCCTACGAGCAGTACTTC. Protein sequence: CAWDRGSSYEQYF.

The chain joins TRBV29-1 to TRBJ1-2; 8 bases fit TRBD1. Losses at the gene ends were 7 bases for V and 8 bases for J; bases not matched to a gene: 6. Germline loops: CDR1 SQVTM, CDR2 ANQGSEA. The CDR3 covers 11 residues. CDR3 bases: TGCAGCGATACGGGACAGGTGGGCTACACCTTC. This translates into CSDTGQVGYTF.

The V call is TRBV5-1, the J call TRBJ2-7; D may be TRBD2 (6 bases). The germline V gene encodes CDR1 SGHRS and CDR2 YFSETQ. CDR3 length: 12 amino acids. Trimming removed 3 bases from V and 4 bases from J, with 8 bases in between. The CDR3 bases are TGCGCCAGCAGCTCCGGGAGTTACGAGCAGTACTTC. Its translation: CASSSGSYEQYF.

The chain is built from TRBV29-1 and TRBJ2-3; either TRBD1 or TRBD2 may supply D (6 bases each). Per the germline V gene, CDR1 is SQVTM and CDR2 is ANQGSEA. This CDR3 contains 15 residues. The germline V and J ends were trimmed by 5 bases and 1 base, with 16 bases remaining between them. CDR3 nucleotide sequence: TGCAGCGTTCGCCCCTTCGGGGGCCGCACAGATACGCAGTATTTT. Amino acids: CSVRPFGGRTDTQYF.